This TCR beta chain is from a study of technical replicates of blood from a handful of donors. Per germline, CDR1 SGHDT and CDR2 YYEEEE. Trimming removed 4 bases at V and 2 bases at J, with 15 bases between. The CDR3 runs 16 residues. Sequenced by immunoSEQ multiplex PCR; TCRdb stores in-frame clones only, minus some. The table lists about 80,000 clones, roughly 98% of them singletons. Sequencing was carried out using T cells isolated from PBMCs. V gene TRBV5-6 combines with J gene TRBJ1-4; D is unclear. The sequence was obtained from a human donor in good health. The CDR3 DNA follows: TGTGCCAGCAGCCCCAGTCGGGGTGGGACTAATGAAAAACTGTTTTTT. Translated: CASSPSRGGTNEKLFF. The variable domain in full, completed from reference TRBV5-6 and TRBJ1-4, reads DAGVTQSPTHLIKTRGQQVTLRCSPKSGHDTVSWYQQALGQGPQFIFQYYEEEERQRGNFPDRFSGHQFPNYSSELNVNALLLGDSALYLCASSPSRGGTNEKLFFGSGTQLSVL.